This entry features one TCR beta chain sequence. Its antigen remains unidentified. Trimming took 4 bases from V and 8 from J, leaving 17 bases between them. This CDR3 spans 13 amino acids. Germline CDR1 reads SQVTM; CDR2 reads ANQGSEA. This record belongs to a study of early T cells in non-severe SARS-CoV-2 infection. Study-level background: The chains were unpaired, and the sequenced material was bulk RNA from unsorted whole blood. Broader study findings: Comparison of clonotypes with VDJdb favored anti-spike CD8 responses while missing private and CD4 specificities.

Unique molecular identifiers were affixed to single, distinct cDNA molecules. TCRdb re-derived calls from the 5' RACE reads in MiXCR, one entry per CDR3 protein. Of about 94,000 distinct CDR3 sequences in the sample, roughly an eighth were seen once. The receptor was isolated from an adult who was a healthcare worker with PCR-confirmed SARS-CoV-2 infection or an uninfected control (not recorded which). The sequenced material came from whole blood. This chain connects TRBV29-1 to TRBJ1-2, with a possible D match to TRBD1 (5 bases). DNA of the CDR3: TGCAGCGTTGTCCCCCAGGGAGAGTACGGCTACACCTTC. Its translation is CSVVPQGEYGYTF.